This T cell receptor beta chain was documented in a study of T cell changes during pregnancy in multiple sclerosis. This clone occurred a few times. Here immunoSEQ multiplex PCR was the method, and the copy in TCRdb shows in-frame clones only, minus some. The sample holds 70,000 or so clones, around nine tenths seen once. Germline CDR1 and CDR2: SGHKS and YYEKEE (reference sequence). The CDR3 loop spans 15 amino acids. V gave up 7 bases and J gave up 4 bases; unmatched junction bases: 14. This sample comprised CD4+ T cells from peripheral blood mononuclear cells, obtained before pregnancy. The V call is TRBV5-5, the J call TRBJ2-7, with 7 bases matching TRBD2. The source of this sequence is a female donor with multiple sclerosis, enrolled in a pregnancy study. The CDR3 DNA sequence: TGTGCCAGCGCGACCGTGCCGGGGGGAACTTACGAGCAGTACTTC. Its translation: CASATVPGGTYEQYF.